This T cell receptor beta chain was captured in a study of blood T cell repertoires in COVID-19. Background on the study: Material from acute and convalescent COVID-19 was sourced from the United States, Italy and Spain. Nucleic acid was either cDNA or gDNA, and it came from T cells, B-cell-depleted T cells, or PBMCs.

Original analysis: The assay estimated nucleated cells by amplifying reference gene primers. The repertoire was sequenced with immunoSEQ multiplex PCR; TCRdb's copy has only in-frame clones and lacks some. V, J and clone size are those of that table, while D and trimming were read from the DNA. The table includes around 110,000 clones, roughly 88% detected once. The V end was cut by 6 bases, the J end by 1 base, with 9 bases between. CDR3 length equals 13 residues. Germline CDR1 reads MNHEY; CDR2 reads SVGAGI. The origin of this receptor is a man in his fifties or sixties with active or convalescent COVID-19. The sample comprised peripheral blood. The V gene is TRBV6-5, the J gene TRBJ1-1; tentatively, D is TRBD1 (6 bases). CDR3 nucleotide sequence: TGTGCCAGCAGAAGAGGGGGGAACACTGAAGCTTTCTTT. As protein: CASRRGGNTEAFF.